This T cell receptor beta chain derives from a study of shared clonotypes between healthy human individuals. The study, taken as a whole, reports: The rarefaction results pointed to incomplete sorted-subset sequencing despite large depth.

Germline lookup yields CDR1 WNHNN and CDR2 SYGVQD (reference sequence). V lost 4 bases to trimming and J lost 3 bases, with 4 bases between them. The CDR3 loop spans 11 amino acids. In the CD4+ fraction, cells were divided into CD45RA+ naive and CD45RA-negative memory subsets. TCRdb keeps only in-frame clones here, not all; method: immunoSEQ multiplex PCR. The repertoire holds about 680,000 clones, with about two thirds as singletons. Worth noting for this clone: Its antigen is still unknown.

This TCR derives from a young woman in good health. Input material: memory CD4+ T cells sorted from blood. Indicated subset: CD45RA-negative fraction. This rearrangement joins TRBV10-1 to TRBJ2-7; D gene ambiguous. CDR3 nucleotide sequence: TGCGCCAGCAGTGCGGGCTACGAGCAGTACTTC. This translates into CASSAGYEQYF.